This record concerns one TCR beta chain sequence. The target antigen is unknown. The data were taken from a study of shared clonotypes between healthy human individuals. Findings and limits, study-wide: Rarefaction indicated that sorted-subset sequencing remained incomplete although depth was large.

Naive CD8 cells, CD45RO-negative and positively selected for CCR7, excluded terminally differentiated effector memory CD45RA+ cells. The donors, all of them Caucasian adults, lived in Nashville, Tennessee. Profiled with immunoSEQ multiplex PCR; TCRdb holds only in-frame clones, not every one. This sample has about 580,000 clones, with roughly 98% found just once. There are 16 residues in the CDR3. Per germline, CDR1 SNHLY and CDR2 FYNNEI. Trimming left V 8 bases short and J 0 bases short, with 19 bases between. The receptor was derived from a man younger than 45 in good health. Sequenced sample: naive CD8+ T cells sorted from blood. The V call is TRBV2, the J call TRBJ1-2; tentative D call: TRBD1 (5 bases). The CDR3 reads CASVITWGRTNYGYTF. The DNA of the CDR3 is TGTGCCAGCGTGATCACCTGGGGACGAACTAACTATGGCTACACCTTC.